A selection of T cell receptor beta chains follows, all from one sample in a study of T cells in Graves' hyperthyroidism and ophthalmopathy. MiXCR, applied by TCRdb to the multiplex PCR reads, yields one record per CDR3 protein. The sample records under 350,000 distinct CDR3 sequences, about 17% being singletons. The specimen was blood. The receptors were sampled from a woman aged 60-75 years with Graves' ophthalmopathy. Each CDR3 is given with its conserved first and last residue. Each record gives: D gene, V gene, clone size, J gene, CDR3 length, CDR3 protein, CDR3 DNA. The D gene is left open where the match is weak. Clone size is stated in some rows and not others, as once, few, many or a class when expanded.

>TRBD1|TRBV5-1|-|TRBJ2-7|13
CASSIGQGGEQYF
TGCGCCAGCAGCATTGGACAGGGTGGGGAGCAGTACTTC
>-|TRBV6-1|few|TRBJ1-1|15
CASNTKGRGDTEAFF
TGTGCCAGCAATACTAAGGGGCGCGGGGACACTGAAGCTTTCTTT
>-|TRBV30|-|TRBJ1-2|10
CAWSGDGYTF
TGTGCCTGGAGTGGAGATGGCTACACCTTC
>-|TRBV29-1|many|TRBJ1-2|12
CSVDHGRGGYTF
TGCAGCGTTGATCATGGCCGGGGCGGCTACACCTTC
>TRBD1|TRBV28|many|TRBJ2-7|16
CASLEGGQGLNYEQYF
TGTGCCAGCCTGGAGGGGGGACAGGGATTAAACTACGAGCAGTACTTC
>-|TRBV3-1|many|TRBJ1-3|15
CASSEGLSPGNTIYF
TGTGCCAGCAGCGAGGGGTTGTCCCCTGGAAACACCATATATTTT
>TRBD1|TRBV20-1|-|TRBJ2-7|15
CSASPPRQGIYEQYF
TGCAGTGCTAGCCCTCCGAGACAGGGAATTTACGAGCAGTACTTC
>-|TRBV29-1|few|TRBJ1-1|13
CSVASQRNTEAFF
TGCAGCGTGGCCTCACAACGGAACACTGAAGCTTTCTTT
>-|TRBV20-1|many|TRBJ1-1|13
CSAKDLMNTEAFF
TGCAGTGCTAAAGATCTCATGAACACTGAAGCTTTCTTT
>-|TRBV7-8|many|TRBJ2-7|14
CASSLAGLLMQQYF
TGTGCCAGCAGCTTAGCCGGACTGCTTATGCAGCAGTACTTC
>-|TRBV20-1|-|TRBJ1-3|14
CSVPAVSSGNTIYF
TGCAGTGTCCCGGCCGTCAGCTCTGGAAACACCATATATTTT
>-|TRBV2|many|TRBJ1-2|13
CASSDSGNYGYTF
TGTGCCAGCAGTGACTCGGGAAACTATGGCTACACCTTC
>-|TRBV4-1|few|TRBJ2-7|14
CASSYKTDSYEQYF
TGCGCCAGCTCCTATAAGACGGATTCCTACGAGCAGTACTTC
>-|TRBV7-2|many|TRBJ2-1|19
CASSFRQEERTLQPSEQFF
TGTGCCAGCAGCTTTCGACAGGAGGAGAGAACTCTCCAACCGAGTGAGCAGTTCTTC
>-|TRBV13|few|TRBJ2-1|11
CASSRRNEQLF
TGTGCCAGCAGCCGCCGGAATGAGCAGCTCTTC
>-|TRBV19|few|TRBJ1-6|13
CASSAREDSPLHF
TGTGCCAGTAGTGCCAGGGAGGATTCACCCCTCCACTTT
>TRBD1|TRBV9|-|TRBJ1-3|15
CASSFGQGHGNTIHF
TGTGCCAGCAGTTTCGGACAGGGTCATGGAAACACCATACATTTT
>TRBD1|TRBV5-4|many|TRBJ1-4|15
CASSSPGQGPEKLFF
TGTGCCAGCAGCTCACCGGGACAGGGACCTGAAAAACTGTTTTTT
>-|TRBV20-1|many|TRBJ2-1|14
CSARDPGMYNEQFF
TGCAGTGCTAGAGATCCTGGCATGTACAATGAGCAGTTCTTC
>TRBD1|TRBV5-1|-|TRBJ2-2|17
CASSTDQGVLNTGELFF
TGCGCCAGCAGCACTGACCAGGGGGTATTGAACACCGGGGAGCTGTTTTTT
>TRBD1|TRBV27|few|TRBJ1-1|14
CASRIGQGATEAFF
TGTGCCAGCAGGATAGGACAGGGGGCCACTGAAGCTTTCTTT
>-|TRBV10-3|few|TRBJ2-1|17
CAISETHRVYSYNEQFF
TGTGCCATCAGCGAGACGCATAGGGTATACTCCTACAATGAGCAGTTCTTC
>TRBD1|TRBV27|many|TRBJ1-2|15
CASSLYPDRGNGYTF
TGTGCCAGCAGTTTATATCCCGACAGGGGCAATGGCTACACCTTC
>-|TRBV3-1|many|TRBJ1-4|12
CASSQVSEKLFF
TGTGCCAGCAGCCAAGTGTCTGAAAAACTGTTTTTT
>-|TRBV7-2|many|TRBJ2-7|15
CASSLAARASYEQYF
TGTGCCAGCAGCTTAGCGGCCAGGGCATCCTACGAGCAGTACTTC
>TRBD2|TRBV12-3/TRBV12-4|many|TRBJ2-3|15
CASSPTSGGQDTQYF
TGTGCCAGCAGTCCGACTAGCGGGGGGCAAGATACGCAGTATTTT
>-|TRBV5-1|few|TRBJ2-1|14
CASSLGESYNEQFF
TGCGCCAGCAGCTTAGGAGAATCCTACAATGAGCAGTTCTTC
>TRBD1|TRBV7-2|-|TRBJ2-2|15
CASSLLQGASGELFF
TGTGCCAGCAGTCTTCTCCAGGGGGCCAGCGGGGAGCTGTTTTTT
>TRBD2|TRBV30|many|TRBJ2-5|14
CAWNRLAGPETQYF
TGTGCCTGGAACCGGCTAGCGGGCCCAGAGACCCAGTACTTC
>-|TRBV10-3|-|TRBJ2-7|18
CAISGGGQNKPITYEQYF
TGTGCCATCAGCGGGGGTGGCCAGAACAAACCTATAACCTACGAGCAGTACTTC
>-|TRBV4-1|-|TRBJ1-2|15
CASSQASDLDYGYTF
TGCGCCAGCAGCCAAGCCTCGGACCTTGACTATGGCTACACCTTC
>-|TRBV5-1|many|TRBJ2-5|14
CASSLALASETQYF
TGCGCCAGCAGCTTGGCTCTAGCGTCAGAGACCCAGTACTTC